Below, 3 T cell receptor beta chains from the same sample are listed, as sequenced in a study of T-cell memory formation after mild COVID-19. TCRdb redid the calling of the 5' RACE reads with MiXCR, one entry per CDR3 protein. This table has approximately 500,000 distinct CDR3 sequences, around 25% appearing once. The source material was PBMCs or a T cell subset sorted from them (not recorded which). These receptors all stem from an adult woman who had mild COVID-19 (a few samples of this study predate the infection). Cell type and time point are not known.

The chain is built from TRBV7-6 and TRBJ1-4; TRBD1 aligns across 9 bases. Germline assignment: CDR1 SGHVS and CDR2 FNYEAQ. V shed 1 base, J shed 6 bases, and the junction held 3 bases outside the gene matches. There are 15 residues in the CDR3. CDR3 amino acids: CASSLDRGQDEKLFF. The CDR3 region has the DNA TGTGCCAGCAGCTTAGACAGGGGGCAGGATGAAAAACTGTTTTTT. The variable domain in full, completed from reference TRBV7-6 and TRBJ1-4, reads GAGVSQSPRYKVTKRGQDVALRCDPISGHVSLYWYRQALGQGPEFLTYFNYEAQQDKSGLPNDRFSAERPEGSISTLTIQRTEQRDSAMYRCASSLDRGQDEKLFFGSGTQLSVL.

CDR3: CASMYARNTGELFF. The CDR3 coding sequence is TGTGCCAGCATGTATGCAAGGAACACCGGGGAGCTGTTTTTT. The chain carries TRBV6-1 and TRBJ2-2; D is undetermined. This CDR3 spans 14 amino acids. Germline V gene sequence: CDR1 MNHNS, CDR2 SASEGT. With 7 bases removed from V and 1 base from J, the gap between germline ends came to 10 bases.

This clonotype was counted between two and nine times. The J gene is TRBJ2-1, the V gene TRBV11-3, with TRBD1 matching 9 bases. Germline CDR1 and CDR2: SGHNT and YENEEA. The CDR3 consists of 14 residues. V lost 5 bases, J lost 7 bases, and 6 bases stayed unmatched. The chain's CDR3 is CASSQGQGRNEQFF. In DNA, the CDR3 is TGTGCCAGCAGCCAGGGACAGGGACGGAATGAGCAGTTCTTC.